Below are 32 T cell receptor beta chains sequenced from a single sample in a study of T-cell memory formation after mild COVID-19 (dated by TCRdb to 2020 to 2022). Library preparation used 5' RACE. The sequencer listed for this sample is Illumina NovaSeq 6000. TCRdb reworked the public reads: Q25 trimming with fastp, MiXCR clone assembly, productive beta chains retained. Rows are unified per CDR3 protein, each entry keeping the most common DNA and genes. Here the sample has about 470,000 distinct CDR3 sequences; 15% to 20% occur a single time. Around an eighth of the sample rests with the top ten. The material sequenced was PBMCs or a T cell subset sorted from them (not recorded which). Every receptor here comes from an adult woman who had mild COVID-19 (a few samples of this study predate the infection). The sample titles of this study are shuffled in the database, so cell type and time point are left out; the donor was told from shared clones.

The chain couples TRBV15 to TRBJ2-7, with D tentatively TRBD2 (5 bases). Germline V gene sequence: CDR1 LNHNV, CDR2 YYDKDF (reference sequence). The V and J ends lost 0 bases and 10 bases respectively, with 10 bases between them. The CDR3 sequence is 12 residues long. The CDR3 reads CATSRDLGAQYF. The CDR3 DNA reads TGTGCCACCAGCAGAGATCTGGGAGCCCAGTACTTC.

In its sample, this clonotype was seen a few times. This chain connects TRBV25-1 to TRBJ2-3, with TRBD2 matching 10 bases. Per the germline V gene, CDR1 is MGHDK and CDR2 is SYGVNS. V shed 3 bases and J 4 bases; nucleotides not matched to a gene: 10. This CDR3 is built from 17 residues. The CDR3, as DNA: TGTGCCAGCAGTGATTCTAGCGGGAGACCGGGGGCAGATACGCAGTATTTT. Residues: CASSDSSGRPGADTQYF.

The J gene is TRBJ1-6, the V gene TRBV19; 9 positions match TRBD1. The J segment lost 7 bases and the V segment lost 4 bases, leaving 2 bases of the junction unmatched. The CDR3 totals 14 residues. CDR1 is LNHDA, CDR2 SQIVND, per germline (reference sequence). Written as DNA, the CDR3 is TGTGCCAGTAGTACCGGACAGGGGAATTCACCCCTCCACTTT. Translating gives CASSTGQGNSPLHF.

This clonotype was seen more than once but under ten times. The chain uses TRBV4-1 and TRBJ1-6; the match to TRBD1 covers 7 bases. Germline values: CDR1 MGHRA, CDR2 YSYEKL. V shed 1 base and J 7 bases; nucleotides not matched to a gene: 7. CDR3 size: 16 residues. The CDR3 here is CASSQVGQAQNSPLHF. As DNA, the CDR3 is TGCGCCAGCAGCCAAGTAGGACAGGCACAAAATTCACCCCTCCACTTT.

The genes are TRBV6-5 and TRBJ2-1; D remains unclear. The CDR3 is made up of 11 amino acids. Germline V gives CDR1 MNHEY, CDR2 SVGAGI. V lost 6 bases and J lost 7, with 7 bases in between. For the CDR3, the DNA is TGTGCCAGCAGGACGATGAATGAGCAGTTCTTC. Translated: CASRTMNEQFF.

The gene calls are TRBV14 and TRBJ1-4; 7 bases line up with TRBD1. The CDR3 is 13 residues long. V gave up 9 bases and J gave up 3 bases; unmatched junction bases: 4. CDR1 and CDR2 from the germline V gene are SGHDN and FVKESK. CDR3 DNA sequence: TGTGCCAGGCCGGGACAGCCTAATGAAAAACTGTTTTTT. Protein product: CARPGQPNEKLFF.

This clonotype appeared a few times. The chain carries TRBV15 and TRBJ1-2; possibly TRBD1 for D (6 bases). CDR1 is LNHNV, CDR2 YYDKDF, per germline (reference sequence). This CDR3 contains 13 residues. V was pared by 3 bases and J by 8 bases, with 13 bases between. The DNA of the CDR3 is TGTGCCACCAGCAGCCGAACAGGGCAGGGCTACACCTTC. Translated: CATSSRTGQGYTF.

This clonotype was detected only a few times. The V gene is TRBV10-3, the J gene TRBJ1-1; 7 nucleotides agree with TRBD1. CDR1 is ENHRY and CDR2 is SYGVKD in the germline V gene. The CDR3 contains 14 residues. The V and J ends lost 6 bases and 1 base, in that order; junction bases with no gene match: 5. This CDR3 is CAISNRGQNTEAFF. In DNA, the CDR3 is TGTGCCATCAGCAACAGGGGTCAGAACACTGAAGCTTTCTTT.

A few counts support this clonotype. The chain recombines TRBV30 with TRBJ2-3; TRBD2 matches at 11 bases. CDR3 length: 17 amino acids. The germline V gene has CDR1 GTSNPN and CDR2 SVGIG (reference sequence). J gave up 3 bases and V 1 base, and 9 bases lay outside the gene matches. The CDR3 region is CAWSGARVAGGTDTQYF. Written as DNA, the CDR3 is TGTGCCTGGAGTGGGGCTCGTGTAGCGGGAGGGACAGATACGCAGTATTTT.

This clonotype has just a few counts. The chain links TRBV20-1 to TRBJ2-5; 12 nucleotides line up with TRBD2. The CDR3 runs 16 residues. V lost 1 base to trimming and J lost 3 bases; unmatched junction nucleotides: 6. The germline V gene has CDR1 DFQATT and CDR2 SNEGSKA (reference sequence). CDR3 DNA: TGCAGTGCTAGAGGGAGACTAGCGGGGGATAAAGAGACCCAGTACTTC. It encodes CSARGRLAGDKETQYF.

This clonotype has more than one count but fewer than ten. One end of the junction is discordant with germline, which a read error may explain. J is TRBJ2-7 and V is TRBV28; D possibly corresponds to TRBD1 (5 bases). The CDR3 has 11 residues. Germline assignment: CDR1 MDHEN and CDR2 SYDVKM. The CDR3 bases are TGTGCCAGCAGCTTAGACAGACGATATCACTTC. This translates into CASSLDRRYHF. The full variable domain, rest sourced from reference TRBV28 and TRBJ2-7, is DVKVTQSSRYLVKRTGEKVFLECVQDMDHENMFWYRQDPGLGLRLIYFSYDVKMKEKGDIPEGYSVSREKKERFSLILESASTNQTSMYLCASSLDRRYHFGPGTRLTVT.

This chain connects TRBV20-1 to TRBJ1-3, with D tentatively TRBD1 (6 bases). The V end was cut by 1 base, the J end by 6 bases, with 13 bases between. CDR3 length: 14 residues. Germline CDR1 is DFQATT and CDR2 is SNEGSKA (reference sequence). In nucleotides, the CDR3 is TGCAGTGCTAGAGCAGACAGGCTCGAAAACACCATATATTTT. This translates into CSARADRLENTIYF.

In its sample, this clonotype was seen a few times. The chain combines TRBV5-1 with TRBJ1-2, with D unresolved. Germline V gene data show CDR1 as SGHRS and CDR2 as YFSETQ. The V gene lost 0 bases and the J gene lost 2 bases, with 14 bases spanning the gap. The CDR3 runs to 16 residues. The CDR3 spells CASSLVSRAVNYGYTF. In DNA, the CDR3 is TGCGCCAGCAGCTTGGTTTCGAGGGCAGTCAACTATGGCTACACCTTC.

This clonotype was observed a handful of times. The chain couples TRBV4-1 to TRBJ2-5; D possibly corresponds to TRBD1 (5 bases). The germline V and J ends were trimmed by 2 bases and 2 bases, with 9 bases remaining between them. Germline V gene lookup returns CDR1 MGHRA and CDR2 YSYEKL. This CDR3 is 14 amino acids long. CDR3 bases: TGCGCCAGCAGCCAACCGGACAATCAAGAGACCCAGTACTTC. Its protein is CASSQPDNQETQYF.

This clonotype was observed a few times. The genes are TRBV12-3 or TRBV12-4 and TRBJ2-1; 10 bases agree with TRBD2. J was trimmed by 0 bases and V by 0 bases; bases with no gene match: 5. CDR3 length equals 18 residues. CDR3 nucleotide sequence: TGTGCCAGCAGTTTAGCACTAGCGGGGTGGAGCTCCTACAATGAGCAGTTCTTC. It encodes CASSLALAGWSSYNEQFF.

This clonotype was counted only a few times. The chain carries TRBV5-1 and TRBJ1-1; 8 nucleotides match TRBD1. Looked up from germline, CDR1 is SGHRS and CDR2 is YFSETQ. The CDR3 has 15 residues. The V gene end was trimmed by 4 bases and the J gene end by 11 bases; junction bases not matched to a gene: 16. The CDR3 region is CASSLPRQGASTAFF. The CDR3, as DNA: TGCGCCAGCAGCCTCCCCAGGCAGGGGGCTTCGACGGCTTTCTTT.

In DNA, the CDR3 is TGTGCCAGCAGCGTTAGCCAAGGCCCCATGAACTATGGCTACACCTTC. Translating gives CASSVSQGPMNYGYTF. The V call is TRBV9, the J call TRBJ1-2; D remains unclear. Germline lookup yields CDR1 SGDLS and CDR2 YYNGEE. The CDR3 has 16 amino acids. V gave up 2 bases and J gave up 2 bases, with 16 bases separating them. The full variable domain, in which reference TRBV9 and TRBJ1-2 provide the parts outside the CDR3, is DSGVTQTPKHLITATGQRVTLRCSPRSGDLSVYWYQQSLDQGLQFLIQYYNGEERAKGNILERFSAQQFPDLHSELNLSSLELGDSALYFCASSVSQGPMNYGYTFGSGTRLTVV.

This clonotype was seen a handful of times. DNA for the CDR3: TGTGCCACCCGGACAGGGAACTATGGCTACACCTTC. It is translated as CATRTGNYGYTF. The chain couples TRBV15 to TRBJ1-2; 8 nucleotides agree with TRBD1. Germline assignment: CDR1 LNHNV and CDR2 YYDKDF (reference sequence). The CDR3 sequence is 12 residues long. Trimming at V came to 8 bases and at J to 2 bases, leaving 1 base not matched to a gene.

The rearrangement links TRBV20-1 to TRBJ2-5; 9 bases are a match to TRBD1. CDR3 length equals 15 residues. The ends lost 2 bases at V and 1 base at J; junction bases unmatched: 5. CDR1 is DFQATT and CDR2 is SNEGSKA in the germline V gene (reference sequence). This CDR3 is CSARRGTGIQETQYF. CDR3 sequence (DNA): TGCAGTGCTAGACGAGGGACAGGGATCCAAGAGACCCAGTACTTC.

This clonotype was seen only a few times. The CDR3 DNA follows: TGTGCCAGCAGCCCGATAGACAGGGGTGCTGCCTACGAGCAGTACTTC. Translated, it gives CASSPIDRGAAYEQYF. V usage is TRBV7-9 and J usage is TRBJ2-7; 8 positions match TRBD1. V dropped 5 bases and J dropped 2; count of bases not matched to a gene: 11. The CDR3 sequence is 16 residues long. Per germline, CDR1 SEHNR and CDR2 FQNEAQ (reference sequence).

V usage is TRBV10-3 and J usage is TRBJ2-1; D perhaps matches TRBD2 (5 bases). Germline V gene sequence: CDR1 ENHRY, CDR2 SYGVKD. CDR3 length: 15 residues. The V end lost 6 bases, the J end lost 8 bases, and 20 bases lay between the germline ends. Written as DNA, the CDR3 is TGTGCCATCAGGGGATGGACTCCCGAAAGTTATGAGCAGTTCTTC. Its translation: CAIRGWTPESYEQFF.

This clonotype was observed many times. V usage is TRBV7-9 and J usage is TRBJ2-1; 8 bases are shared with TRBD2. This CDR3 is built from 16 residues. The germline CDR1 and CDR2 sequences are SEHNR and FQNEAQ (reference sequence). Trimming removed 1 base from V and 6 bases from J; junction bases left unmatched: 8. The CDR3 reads CASSLEVSGSRNEQFF. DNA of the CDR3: TGTGCCAGCAGCTTAGAGGTCAGCGGGAGTCGCAATGAGCAGTTCTTC.

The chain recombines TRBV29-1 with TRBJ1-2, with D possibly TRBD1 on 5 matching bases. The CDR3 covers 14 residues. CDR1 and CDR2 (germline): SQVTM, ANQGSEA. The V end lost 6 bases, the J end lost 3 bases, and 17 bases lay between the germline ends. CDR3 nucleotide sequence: TGCAGCGTAAAGTACACCCGACAGCACTATGGCTACACCTTC. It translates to CSVKYTRQHYGYTF.

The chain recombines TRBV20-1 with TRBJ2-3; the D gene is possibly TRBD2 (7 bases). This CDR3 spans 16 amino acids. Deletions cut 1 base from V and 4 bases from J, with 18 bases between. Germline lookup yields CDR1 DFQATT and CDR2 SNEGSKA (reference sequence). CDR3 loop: CSARATRGGQPDTQYF. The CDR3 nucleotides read TGCAGTGCTAGAGCCACAAGGGGGGGCCAGCCAGATACGCAGTATTTT.

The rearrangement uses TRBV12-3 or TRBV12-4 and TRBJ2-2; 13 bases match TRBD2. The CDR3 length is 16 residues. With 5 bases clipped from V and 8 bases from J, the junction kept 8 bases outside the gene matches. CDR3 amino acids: CASSIGLAGVSGELFF. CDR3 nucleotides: TGTGCCAGCAGTATCGGACTAGCGGGGGTGTCAGGGGAGCTGTTTTTT.

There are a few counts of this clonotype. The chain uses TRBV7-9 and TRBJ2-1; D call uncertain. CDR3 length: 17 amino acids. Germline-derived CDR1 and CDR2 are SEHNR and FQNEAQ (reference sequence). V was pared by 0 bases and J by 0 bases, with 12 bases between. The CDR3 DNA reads TGTGCCAGCAGCTTAGCTCCGACTCACCACTCCTACAATGAGCAGTTCTTC. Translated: CASSLAPTHHSYNEQFF.

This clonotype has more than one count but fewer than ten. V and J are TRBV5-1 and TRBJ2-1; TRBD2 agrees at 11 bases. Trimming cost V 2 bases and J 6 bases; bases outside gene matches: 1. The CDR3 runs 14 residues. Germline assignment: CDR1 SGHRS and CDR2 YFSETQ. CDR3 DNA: TGCGCCAGCAGCTTTAGCGGGGGGGCCAATGAGCAGTTCTTC. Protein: CASSFSGGANEQFF.

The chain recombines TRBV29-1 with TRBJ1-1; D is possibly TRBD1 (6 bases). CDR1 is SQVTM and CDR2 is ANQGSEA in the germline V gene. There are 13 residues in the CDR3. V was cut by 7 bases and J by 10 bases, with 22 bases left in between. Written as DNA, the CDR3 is TGCAGCGCTTCGCTTATACAGGGATGGGGAGCTTTCTTT. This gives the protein CSASLIQGWGAFF.

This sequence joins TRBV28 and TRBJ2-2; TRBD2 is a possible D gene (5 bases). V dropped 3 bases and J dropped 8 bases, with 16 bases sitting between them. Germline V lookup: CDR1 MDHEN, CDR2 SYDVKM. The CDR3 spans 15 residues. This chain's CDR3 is CASSLLVASQGELFF. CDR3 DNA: TGTGCCAGCAGTTTGTTGGTAGCGAGTCAGGGGGAGCTGTTTTTT.

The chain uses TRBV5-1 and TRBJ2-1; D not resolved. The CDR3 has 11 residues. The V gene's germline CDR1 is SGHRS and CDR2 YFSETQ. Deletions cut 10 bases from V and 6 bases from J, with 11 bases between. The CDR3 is CAGRYSNEQFF. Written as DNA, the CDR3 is TGCGCCGGACGATATTCCAATGAGCAGTTCTTC.

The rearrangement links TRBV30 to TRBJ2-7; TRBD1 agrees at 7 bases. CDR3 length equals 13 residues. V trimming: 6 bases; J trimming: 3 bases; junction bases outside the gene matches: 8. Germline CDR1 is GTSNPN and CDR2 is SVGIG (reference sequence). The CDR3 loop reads CACRPGQIYEQYF. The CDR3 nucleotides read TGTGCCTGCAGACCGGGACAGATCTACGAGCAGTACTTC.

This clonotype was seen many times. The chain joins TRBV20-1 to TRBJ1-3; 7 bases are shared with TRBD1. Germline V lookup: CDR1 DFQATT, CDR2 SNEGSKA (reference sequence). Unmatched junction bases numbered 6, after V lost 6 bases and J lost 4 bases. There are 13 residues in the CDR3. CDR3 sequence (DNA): TGCAGTGCCACTCCGGGACAGGGAAACACCATATATTTT. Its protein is CSATPGQGNTIYF.